This T cell receptor beta chain stems from a study of cytomegalovirus exposure and HLA in healthy donors. Regarding the study as a whole: Most TCR sequences were rare, but some public TCRs occurred in many donors.

As for this clone: Its antigen is unidentified.

Repertoires were generated with immunoSEQ multiplex PCR, while TCRdb's copy carries only in-frame clones and drops some. Altogether 110,000 to 150,000 clones are present, approximately 89% being singletons, with the ten largest covering about 0.7%. The validation cohort, a group of 130 or so subjects, included the donors and was separate from the approximately 670-subject first cohort. The source of this sequence is a young man in good health and CMV-seronegative. The sequenced sample consisted of PBMCs.

The CDR3 coding sequence is TGTGCCACCAGCACCCCGTCCGGTGAGCAGTTCTTC. Translation: CATSTPSGEQFF. The chain joins TRBV15 to TRBJ2-1; D gene ambiguous. This CDR3 is 12 amino acids long. Germline lookup yields CDR1 LNHNV and CDR2 YYDKDF (reference sequence). V lost 4 bases and J lost 9, with 10 bases in between. The complete variable domain, with remaining parts taken from reference TRBV15 and TRBJ2-1, reads DAMVIQNPRYQVTQFGKPVTLSCSQTLNHNVMYWYQQKSSQAPKLLFHYYDKDFNNEADTPDNFQSRRPNTSFCFLDIRSPGLGDTAMYLCATSTPSGEQFFGPGTRLTVL.